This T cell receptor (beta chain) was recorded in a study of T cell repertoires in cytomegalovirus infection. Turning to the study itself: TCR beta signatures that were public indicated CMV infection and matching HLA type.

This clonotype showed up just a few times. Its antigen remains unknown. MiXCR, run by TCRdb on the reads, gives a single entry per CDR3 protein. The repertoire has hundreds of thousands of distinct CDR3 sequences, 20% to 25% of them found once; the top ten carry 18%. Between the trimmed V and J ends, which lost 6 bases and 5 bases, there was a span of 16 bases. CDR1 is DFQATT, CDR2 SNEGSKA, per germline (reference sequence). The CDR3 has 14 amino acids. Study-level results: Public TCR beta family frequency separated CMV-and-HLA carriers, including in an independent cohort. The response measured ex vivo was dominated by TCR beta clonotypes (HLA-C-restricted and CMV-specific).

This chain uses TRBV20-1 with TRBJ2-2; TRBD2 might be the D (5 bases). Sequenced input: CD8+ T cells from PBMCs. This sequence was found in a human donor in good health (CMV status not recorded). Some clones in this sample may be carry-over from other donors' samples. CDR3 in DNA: TGCAGTGCCAGCGCAATTCGGGGTACCGGGGAGCTGTTTTTT. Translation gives CSASAIRGTGELFF.